The 27 T cell receptor beta chains reported below all come from one sample, sequenced in a study of metastatic and nonmetastatic thyroid tumors. TCRdb reanalyzed the PCR reads via MiXCR. The repertoire consists of about 20,000 clones, with more than 15% occurring once and the leading ten covering over 9.5%. No patient received treatment before thyroid surgery. The sequencing sample was made of tumor tissue. These receptors originate from a female donor with papillary thyroid cancer or a benign thyroid nodule (not recorded which). Some clones in this sample may be carry-over from other donors' samples.

By share, this clone counts as medium-sized (0.01 to 0.1%). This rearrangement joins TRBV19 to TRBJ1-5; D remains unclear. The CDR3 covers 14 residues. Looked up from germline, CDR1 is LNHDA and CDR2 is SQIVND (reference sequence). Trimming removed 5 bases from V and 2 bases from J, with 10 bases in between. The CDR3 DNA sequence: TGTGCCAGTAGTGGACGGGAGGGCAATCAGCCCCAGCATTTT. It encodes CASSGREGNQPQHF.

This clone was counted ten times or more. The V and J genes are TRBV2 and TRBJ2-3; no definite D call. Germline CDR1 and CDR2: SNHLY and FYNNEI. Between the trimmed V and J ends, which lost 4 bases and 4 bases, there was a span of 12 bases. The CDR3 is 14 amino acids. This CDR3 is CASSAGSPADTQYF. CDR3 coding DNA: TGTGCCAGCAGTGCAGGCTCCCCCGCAGATACGCAGTATTTT. Combining the CDR3 with reference TRBV2 and TRBJ2-3 gives the whole variable domain EPEVTQTPSHQVTQMGQEVILRCVPISNHLYFYWYRQILGQKVEFLVSFYNNEISEKSEIFDDQFSVERPDGSNFTLKIRSTKLEDSAMYFCASSAGSPADTQYFGPGTRLTVL.

Within the sample, this clone is medium-sized (0.01 to 0.1%). The chain employs TRBV28 and TRBJ1-5, with TRBD1 matching 9 bases. The CDR3 totals 15 residues. V shed 2 bases, J shed 6 bases, and the junction held 5 bases outside the gene matches. The germline V gene encodes CDR1 MDHEN and CDR2 SYDVKM. The CDR3 DNA reads as TGTGCCAGCAGTTTACAGGGACAGGGCTTTCAGCCCCAGCATTTT. It specifies CASSLQGQGFQPQHF.

This clone appeared a few times. The junction departs from germline at one end; a sequencing error may be responsible. CDR3 in amino acids: CASRVPGRGNSSLHF. Written as DNA, the CDR3 is TGTGCCAGCAGGGTACCGGGACGGGGTAATTCATCCCTCCACTTT. The chain recombines TRBV6-1 with TRBJ1-6; D might be TRBD1 (5 bases). The CDR3 has 15 residues. Germline CDR1 and CDR2: MNHNS and SASEGT.

The chain has TRBV4-2 and TRBJ2-5, with a weak D call TRBD2 (6 bases). The CDR3 contains 16 residues. The germline gives CDR1 LGHNA, CDR2 YNFKEQ. V dropped 1 base and J dropped 4 bases, with 16 bases sitting between them. CDR3 sequence reads: CASSQGVSSEGETQYF. For the CDR3, the DNA is TGTGCCAGCAGCCAAGGGGTCTCTAGCGAAGGAGAGACCCAGTACTTC.

This clone has a count of ten or more. This chain connects TRBV6-2 or TRBV6-3 to TRBJ1-1, with D possibly being TRBD1 (5 bases). The CDR3 spans 12 residues. Deletions cut 6 bases from V and 4 bases from J, with 9 bases between. The germline V gene encodes CDR1 MNHEY and CDR2 SVGEGT. The CDR3 DNA reads TGTGCCAGCAGGGGGGGGGGCACTGAAGCTTTCTTT. Protein product: CASRGGGTEAFF.

This clone was counted at least ten times. This sequence joins TRBV5-1 and TRBJ1-2; weak D call: TRBD1 (6 bases). The germline V gene has CDR1 SGHRS and CDR2 YFSETQ. Trimming took off 4 bases at V and 7 bases at J, with 14 bases between the two ends. This CDR3 has 13 residues. The CDR3 sequence: CASSIGQLGGYTF. The CDR3 coding sequence is TGCGCCAGCAGCATTGGACAGCTGGGTGGCTACACCTTC.

This clone was counted a few times. The chain couples TRBV6-1 to TRBJ2-7; 9 nucleotides line up with TRBD1. Germline assignment: CDR1 MNHNS and CDR2 SASEGT. V dropped 10 bases and J dropped 4; count of bases not matched to a gene: 8. The CDR3 has 13 amino acids. The CDR3 sequence: CAIIPDRGYEQYF. The CDR3 nucleotides are TGTGCCATCATCCCGGACAGGGGATACGAGCAGTACTTC.

This clone was detected many times. This chain connects TRBV29-1 to TRBJ1-2, with 10 bases aligning to TRBD1. This CDR3 has 11 residues. J gave up 11 bases and V 7 bases, and 7 bases lay outside the gene matches. The V gene's germline CDR1 is SQVTM and CDR2 ANQGSEA. CDR3 bases: TGCAGCGGGGGACAGGGGTTGAGGTACACCTTC. Its protein is CSGGQGLRYTF. The whole variable domain, filled in from reference TRBV29-1 and TRBJ1-2, reads SAVISQKPSRDICQRGTSLTIQCQVDSQVTMMFWYRQQPGQSLTLIATANQGSEATYESGFVIDKFPISRPNLTFSTLTVSNMSPEDSSIYLCSGGQGLRYTFGSGTRLTVV.

This clone was observed a handful of times. A much more abundant neighbour one base away suggests this may be a read error. The chain couples TRBV5-1 to TRBJ1-4; D perhaps matches TRBD1 (5 bases). This CDR3 region has 13 residues. V was trimmed by 7 bases and J by 5 bases, leaving 12 bases between them. From germline, CDR1 is SGHRS and CDR2 YFSETQ. DNA of the CDR3: TGCGCCAGCGGTCGGGGCGAAAATGAAAAACTGTTTTTT. It yields the protein CASGRGENEKLFF.

The chain has TRBV10-2 and TRBJ2-3, with TRBD1 identical over 9 bases. Germline CDR1 and CDR2: WSHSY and SAAADI. This CDR3 contains 15 residues. The V gene end was trimmed by 5 bases and the J gene end by 6 bases; junction bases not matched to a gene: 9. CDR3 DNA: TGCGCCAGCAGTTATGGACAGGGGACTCAGGATACGCAGTATTTT. It translates to CASSYGQGTQDTQYF.

In regard to this clone: Being one base from a much bigger clone, this may be a read error. The chain couples TRBV5-1 to TRBJ1-1; a possible D gene is TRBD1 (6 bases). CDR1 is SGHRS, CDR2 YFSETQ, per germline. V shed 1 base and J shed 5 bases, with 12 bases lying between them. CDR3 length: 14 amino acids. CDR3 bases: TGCGCCAGCAGCTTGTCCGTGAGGGGGACTGAAGCTTTCTTT. Translated: CASSLSVRGTEAFF.

This clone showed up just a few times. Being one base from a much bigger clone, this may be a read error. The same CDR3 is also encoded by other DNA sequences in this sample. The rearrangement links TRBV18 to TRBJ1-1; no clear D gene. The CDR3 is 15 amino acids. CDR1 is KGHSH, CDR2 LQKENI, per germline. V was clipped by 8 bases and J by 0 bases, with 16 bases between them. CDR3 in amino acids: CASLVRRTMNTEAFF. The CDR3 region has the DNA TGTGCCAGCCTAGTCAGGCGAACGATGAACACTGAAGCTTTCTTT. The complete variable domain, with remaining parts taken from reference TRBV18 and TRBJ1-1, reads NAGVMQNPRHLVRRRGQEARLRCSPMKGHSHVYWYRQLPEEGLKFMVYLQKENIIDESGMPKERFSAEFPKEGPSILRIQQVVRGDSAAYFCASLVRRTMNTEAFFGQGTRLTVV.

This clone was counted many times. The gene calls are TRBV20-1 and TRBJ2-5; 7 nucleotides match TRBD1. J gave up 5 bases and V 1 base, and 4 bases lay outside the gene matches. CDR3 length: 13 amino acids. Per the germline V gene, CDR1 is DFQATT and CDR2 is SNEGSKA (reference sequence). As DNA, the CDR3 is TGCAGTGCTAGAGGAAGGGGGCGCGAGACCCAGTACTTC. This gives the protein CSARGRGRETQYF.

With respect to this clone: Just one base apart from a much larger clone, this may be a read error. This chain uses TRBV20-1 with TRBJ2-5; D perhaps matches TRBD1 (5 bases). Germline assignment: CDR1 DFQATT and CDR2 SNEGSKA (reference sequence). This CDR3 has 12 residues. Trimming cost V 3 bases and J 4 bases, with 9 bases left between them. CDR3 nucleotides: TGCAGTGCTAGGTCAGGGTCAGAGACCCAGTACTTC. Amino acid sequence: CSARSGSETQYF.

V gene TRBV7-9 combines with J gene TRBJ2-5; no clear D. The CDR3 contains 13 residues. CDR1 is SEHNR, CDR2 FQNEAQ, per germline (reference sequence). V gave up 2 bases and J gave up 10 bases, with 14 bases separating them. In DNA, the CDR3 is TGTGCCAGCAGCTTACCCTCCCTATGGAACCAGTACTTC. Its protein is CASSLPSLWNQYF.

In its sample, this clone was seen a few times. The chain links TRBV7-6 to TRBJ2-7; D gene unclear. Germline CDR1 and CDR2: SGHVS and FNYEAQ. This CDR3 is built from 12 residues. Deletions cut 1 base from V and 6 bases from J, with 7 bases between. CDR3 DNA sequence: TGTGCCAGCAGCTTAGTAGTCCGCGAGCAGTACTTC. It yields the protein CASSLVVREQYF.

Relative to its sample, this clone is medium-sized (0.01 to 0.1%). The chain has TRBV30 and TRBJ1-4, with TRBD1 as a possible D gene (5 bases). The germline V and J ends were trimmed by 3 bases and 6 bases, with 8 bases remaining between them. The CDR3 runs 12 residues. In germline, CDR1 is GTSNPN, CDR2 SVGIG (reference sequence). Here the CDR3 reads CAWSLGDEKLFF. CDR3 nucleotides: TGTGCCTGGAGCTTGGGGGATGAAAAACTGTTTTTT.

This clone showed up many times. The rearrangement joins TRBV5-6 to TRBJ2-5, with D possibly matching TRBD1 (5 bases). V was clipped by 4 bases and J by 0 bases, with 10 bases between them. Per germline, CDR1 SGHDT and CDR2 YYEEEE. The CDR3 runs 14 residues. CDR3 sequence: CASSPRTNQETQYF. Here the CDR3 DNA reads TGTGCCAGCAGCCCACGGACAAACCAAGAGACCCAGTACTTC.

This clone was picked up many times. This chain joins TRBV5-4 and TRBJ2-6, with a tentative D call TRBD2 (6 bases). CDR1 SGHNT and CDR2 YYREEE come from the germline V gene (reference sequence). This CDR3 contains 17 residues. The V gene lost 0 bases and the J gene lost 4 bases, with 14 bases spanning the gap. CDR3: CASSLARGGLGANVLTF. DNA for the CDR3: TGTGCCAGCAGCTTGGCGAGAGGAGGGTTAGGGGCCAACGTCCTGACTTTC.

Details on this clone: One junction end disagrees with the germline gene, perhaps due to a read error. This chain joins TRBV6-1 and TRBJ1-4; D may be TRBD1 (5 bases). Germline lookup yields CDR1 MNHNS and CDR2 SASEGT. This CDR3 region has 15 residues. CDR3 protein: CGSRRVVGEQEKLFF. Written as DNA, the CDR3 is TGTGGCAGCAGGAGGGTCGTGGGGGAGCAGGAAAAACTGTTTTTT.

This clone was recorded at least ten times. This rearrangement joins TRBV3-1 to TRBJ2-7; D unresolved. The CDR3 length is 13 residues. The germline gives CDR1 LGHDT, CDR2 YNNKEL (reference sequence). V was pared by 5 bases and J by 5 bases, with 13 bases between. Here the CDR3 reads CASSTRVSHEQYF. The CDR3 DNA is TGTGCCAGCAGCACCCGCGTGTCCCACGAGCAGTACTTC.

Regarding this clone: A much larger clone is a single base away; this may be a read error. The chain carries TRBV20-1 and TRBJ2-4, with 12 positions matching TRBD2. V lost 6 bases, J lost 3 bases, and 9 bases stayed unmatched. The CDR3 runs to 16 residues. Germline-derived CDR1 and CDR2 are DFQATT and SNEGSKA (reference sequence). The CDR3, as DNA: TGCAGTGCCTCTAGCGGGGGGGCACTAGACAAAAACATTCAGTACTTC. Its translation is CSASSGGALDKNIQYF.

This clone has ten or more counts. The chain employs TRBV5-6 and TRBJ2-3; 12 bases agree with TRBD2. The length of the CDR3 is 16 residues. Germline CDR1 SGHDT, CDR2 YYEEEE. V dropped 0 bases and J dropped 5; count of bases not matched to a gene: 4. The CDR3 region is CASSLGLAGVGDTQYF. The CDR3 DNA sequence: TGTGCCAGCAGCTTGGGACTAGCGGGAGTCGGAGATACGCAGTATTTT. The variable domain in full, with the rest retrieved from reference TRBV5-6 and TRBJ2-3, is DAGVTQSPTHLIKTRGQQVTLRCSPKSGHDTVSWYQQALGQGPQFIFQYYEEEERQRGNFPDRFSGHQFPNYSSELNVNALLLGDSALYLCASSLGLAGVGDTQYFGPGTRLTVL.

This clone is large by share. V is TRBV11-1 and J is TRBJ1-2; 10 bases match TRBD1. CDR1 and CDR2 (germline): SGHAT, FQDESV (reference sequence). J was trimmed by 6 bases and V by 3 bases; bases with no gene match: 4. The CDR3 spans 14 residues. CDR3 DNA: TGTGCCAGCAGCTTCGGACAGGGGGTTGATGGCTACACCTTC. It translates to CASSFGQGVDGYTF. The full variable domain, with the rest looked up from reference TRBV11-1 and TRBJ1-2, is EAEVAQSPRYKITEKSQAVAFWCDPISGHATLYWYRQILGQGPELLVQFQDESVVDDSQLPKDRFSAERLKGVDSTLKIQPAELGDSAMYLCASSFGQGVDGYTFGSGTRLTVV.

This clone is medium-sized (0.01 to 0.1%) by share. The V gene is TRBV6-1, the J gene TRBJ2-7; tentative D call: TRBD1 (6 bases). Trimming shortened V by 6 bases and J by 4 bases, and 25 bases separated the two germline ends. There are 17 residues in the CDR3. CDR1 and CDR2 (germline): MNHNS, SASEGT. The CDR3 nucleotides read TGTGCCAGCAGGGAAAATCCCCTCGGGACACCTCTTTACGAGCAGTACTTC. Its protein is CASRENPLGTPLYEQYF.

The rearrangement uses TRBV5-5 and TRBJ1-5; no reliable D call. Trimming took off 2 bases at V and 0 bases at J, with 12 bases between the two ends. Looked up from germline, CDR1 is SGHKS and CDR2 is YYEKEE (reference sequence). The CDR3 contains 16 residues. The CDR3 here is CASSFLAADSNQPQHF. CDR3 coding DNA: TGTGCCAGCAGCTTTTTGGCAGCTGATAGCAATCAGCCCCAGCATTTT.